Ten or more counts support the clone carrying this T cell receptor beta chain. The antigen is unknown. This entry is derived from a study of molecular identifiers for immune sequencing clone quantification. Study-level background: Replicates split RNA from about 20,000 or 100,000 naive CD8 cells five ways, and the researchers sequenced four portions.

Naive CD8 T cells, phenotype CD8+CD4-CCR7+CD45RA+, were sorted. The CDR3 totals 15 residues. V gave up 3 bases and J gave up 6 bases; unmatched junction bases: 6. Looked up from germline, CDR1 is MGHRA and CDR2 is YSYEKL. Methods described previously were used for bulk TCR libraries, and listed TCR primers were applied. TCRdb re-analysed the PCR reads in MiXCR, keeping a single row per CDR3 protein. The sample comprises about 640,000 distinct CDR3 sequences, nearly 20% of which are singletons, and approximately 0.9% rests with the top ten. Study-wide results and limits: Jurkat TCR RNA from one cell was spiked into about a million naive cells, and it was reportedly detectable there.

The TCR was taken from a human donor in good health. Some libraries in this study had Jurkat cell RNA spiked in. Sequenced: naive CD8+ T cells from blood, with Jurkat cell RNA spiked in. Indicated subset: FACS-sorted CD8+CD4-CCR7+CD45RA+ naive T cells. The J gene is TRBJ2-3, the V gene TRBV4-1; 10 bases align to TRBD2. The CDR3 is CASSHGTSAGDTQYF. DNA for the CDR3: TGCGCCAGCAGCCATGGGACTAGCGCAGGGGATACGCAGTATTTT.